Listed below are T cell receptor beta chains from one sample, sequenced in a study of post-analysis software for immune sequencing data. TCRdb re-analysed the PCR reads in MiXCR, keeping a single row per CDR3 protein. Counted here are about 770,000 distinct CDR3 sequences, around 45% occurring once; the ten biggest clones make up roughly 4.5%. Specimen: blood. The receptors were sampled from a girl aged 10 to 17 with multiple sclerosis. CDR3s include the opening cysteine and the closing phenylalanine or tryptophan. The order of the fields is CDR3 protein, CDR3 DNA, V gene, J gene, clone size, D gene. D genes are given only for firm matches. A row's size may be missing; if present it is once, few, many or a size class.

CASSLFTSGPSSYNEQFF	TGCGCCAGCAGCTTGTTCACTAGCGGACCGAGCTCCTACAATGAGCAGTTCTTC	TRBV5-1	TRBJ2-1	once	TRBD2
CSAGQGEETQYF	TGCAGCGCGGGACAGGGGGAAGAGACCCAGTACTTC	TRBV29-1	TRBJ2-5	few	TRBD1
CASRLLGGADTEAFF	TGTGCCAGCAGGCTTCTAGGGGGCGCCGACACTGAAGCTTTCTTT	TRBV2	TRBJ1-1	-	TRBD1
CASSLGQAKPNYGYTF	TGTGCCAGCAGCTTGGGCCAGGCCAAGCCTAACTATGGCTACACCTTC	TRBV5-5	TRBJ1-2	-	-
CASSEYRGSGTDTQYF	TGTGCCAGCAGTGAATATCGCGGGAGTGGCACAGATACGCAGTATTTT	TRBV25-1	TRBJ2-3	-	TRBD2
CASSMAGGFSPLHF	TGTGCCAGTAGTATGGCAGGGGGCTTTTCACCCCTCCACTTT	TRBV19	TRBJ1-6	once	TRBD1
CSAPTRDTYNEQFF	TGCAGTGCGCCGACGCGGGACACCTACAATGAGCAGTTCTTC	TRBV20-1	TRBJ2-1	-	-
CSPFWLAGGNEQFF	TGCAGTCCCTTTTGGCTAGCGGGAGGGAATGAGCAGTTCTTC	TRBV20-1	TRBJ2-1	-	TRBD2
CASSFRFLKPQHF	TGTGCCAGCAGCTTCAGGTTCCTTAAGCCCCAGCATTTT	TRBV7-2	TRBJ1-5	-	-
CATSDPQRDPYNEQFF	TGTGCCACCAGTGACCCTCAGCGGGACCCCTACAATGAGCAGTTCTTC	TRBV24-1	TRBJ2-1	-	TRBD2
CSVEVRISGTQYF	TGCAGCGTTGAAGTCCGCATTTCGGGGACCCAGTACTTC	TRBV29-1	TRBJ2-5	-	-
CASGLDPRLSNYGYTF	TGTGCTAGTGGTTTGGACCCTCGTCTCTCCAACTATGGCTACACCTTC	TRBV12-5	TRBJ1-2	-	-
CASSLGFVGQDHTEAFF	TGTGCCAGCAGCTTGGGTTTTGTAGGGCAGGACCACACTGAAGCTTTCTTT	TRBV5-4	TRBJ1-1	-	-
CASSSLRGPKNIQYF	TGTGCCAGCAGCTCCCTGAGGGGACCCAAAAACATTCAGTACTTC	TRBV11-2	TRBJ2-4	-	-
CASSLRSGVPYEQYF	TGTGCCAGCAGCTTAAGGTCCGGGGTTCCCTACGAGCAGTACTTC	TRBV11-3	TRBJ2-7	-	-
CSVRTGQPYEQYF	TGCAGCGTTCGAACGGGACAACCCTACGAGCAGTACTTC	TRBV29-1	TRBJ2-7	few	-
CSARDRGQGYEQYF	TGCAGTGCTAGAGATCGGGGACAGGGCTACGAGCAGTACTTC	TRBV20-1	TRBJ2-7	-	TRBD1
CASRFNRGQETQYF	TGTGCCAGCCGGTTTAACCGGGGCCAAGAGACCCAGTACTTC	TRBV27	TRBJ2-5	-	-
CASSFEPGEGEQYF	TGTGCCAGCAGTTTTGAGCCAGGAGAAGGGGAGCAGTACTTC	TRBV28	TRBJ2-5	few	-
CASSLPSRRIQETQYF	TGTGCCAGCAGCCTCCCCTCTAGACGGATCCAAGAGACCCAGTACTTC	TRBV7-3	TRBJ2-5	-	-
CSARGRAGEPSYEQYF	TGCAGTGCTAGAGGTAGGGCGGGCGAACCATCCTACGAGCAGTACTTC	TRBV20-1	TRBJ2-7	few	-
CASSIEQGSNQPQHF	TGTGCCAGTAGTATTGAACAGGGGTCCAATCAGCCCCAGCATTTT	TRBV19	TRBJ1-5	few	TRBD1
CASSTYPTGDYEQYF	TGCGCCAGCAGCACCTACCCGACAGGAGACTACGAGCAGTACTTC	TRBV5-1	TRBJ2-7	-	-
CASSQEGGNSNTQYF	TGTGCCAGCAGCCAAGAGGGTGGGAATTCAAATACGCAGTATTTT	TRBV4-2	TRBJ2-3	few	-
CAIRNGTADTQYF	TGTGCCATCAGGAACGGGACAGCAGATACGCAGTATTTT	TRBV10-3	TRBJ2-3	-	TRBD1
CSVENRDYQPNEQFF	TGCAGCGTTGAAAACCGGGACTACCAACCCAATGAGCAGTTCTTC	TRBV29-1	TRBJ2-1	few	TRBD2
CASSSRREAPDTQYF	TGTGCCAGTAGTTCTCGGCGGGAGGCCCCAGATACGCAGTATTTT	TRBV27	TRBJ2-3	few	TRBD2
CAIRPDRGVYEQYF	TGTGCCATCAGGCCAGACAGGGGAGTATACGAGCAGTACTTC	TRBV10-3	TRBJ2-7	few	TRBD1
CASSSKLAGEQETQYF	TGTGCCAGCAGTTCGAAATTAGCGGGAGAGCAAGAGACCCAGTACTTC	TRBV6-6	TRBJ2-5	few	TRBD2
CASSARTGWQETQYF	TGTGCCAGCAGCGCAAGGACAGGGTGGCAAGAGACCCAGTACTTC	TRBV7-2	TRBJ2-5	-	TRBD1
CASSLVSGSFDEQYF	TGTGCCAGCAGCTTAGTCAGCGGGAGCTTCGACGAGCAGTACTTC	TRBV7-2	TRBJ2-7	-	TRBD2
CATSRGERPWATDTQYF	TGTGCCACCAGCAGAGGCGAGCGTCCGTGGGCCACAGATACGCAGTATTTT	TRBV15	TRBJ2-3	-	-
CSCGTSTETQYF	TGCAGCTGCGGGACTAGCACGGAGACCCAGTACTTC	TRBV20-1	TRBJ2-5	-	TRBD2
CSARGAASGRWSEQYF	TGCAGTGCCAGAGGAGCCGCTAGCGGGAGGTGGAGCGAGCAGTACTTC	TRBV20-1	TRBJ2-7	few	TRBD2
CASSTGQVNMNTEAFF	TGCGCCAGCAGCACCGGACAGGTAAACATGAACACTGAAGCTTTCTTT	TRBV5-1	TRBJ1-1	-	TRBD1
CACEQSTDTQYF	TGTGCCTGTGAACAAAGCACAGATACGCAGTATTTT	TRBV30	TRBJ2-3	-	-
CASSLGAGGGTSTDTQYF	TGTGCCAGCAGTTTAGGGGCCGGGGGTGGTACAAGCACAGATACGCAGTATTTT	TRBV28	TRBJ2-3	few	-
CASSPSGTRLYNEQFF	TGTGCCAGCAGTCCATCCGGGACTAGGCTCTACAATGAGCAGTTCTTC	TRBV27	TRBJ2-1	-	TRBD2
CASSQALRTDTQYF	TGCGCCAGCAGCCAAGCCTTGAGAACAGATACGCAGTATTTT	TRBV5-1	TRBJ2-3	-	-
CASSLFTSYEQYF	TGCGCCAGCAGCTTGTTCACATCCTACGAGCAGTACTTC	TRBV5-1	TRBJ2-7	-	-
CASSFGTSGRTGYEQYF	TGCGCCAGCAGCTTCGGGACTAGCGGGAGGACGGGGTACGAGCAGTACTTC	TRBV5-1	TRBJ2-7	-	TRBD2
CASSLGYTGELFF	TGTGCCAGCAGCCTAGGGTACACCGGGGAGCTGTTTTTT	TRBV7-2	TRBJ2-2	-	-
CATGGKKYF	TGTGCCACCGGGGGGAAGAAGTATTTT	TRBV28	TRBJ2-3	-	TRBD2
CASSSTDTQYF	TGTGCCAGCAGCTCCACAGATACGCAGTATTTT	TRBV7-2	TRBJ2-3	many	-